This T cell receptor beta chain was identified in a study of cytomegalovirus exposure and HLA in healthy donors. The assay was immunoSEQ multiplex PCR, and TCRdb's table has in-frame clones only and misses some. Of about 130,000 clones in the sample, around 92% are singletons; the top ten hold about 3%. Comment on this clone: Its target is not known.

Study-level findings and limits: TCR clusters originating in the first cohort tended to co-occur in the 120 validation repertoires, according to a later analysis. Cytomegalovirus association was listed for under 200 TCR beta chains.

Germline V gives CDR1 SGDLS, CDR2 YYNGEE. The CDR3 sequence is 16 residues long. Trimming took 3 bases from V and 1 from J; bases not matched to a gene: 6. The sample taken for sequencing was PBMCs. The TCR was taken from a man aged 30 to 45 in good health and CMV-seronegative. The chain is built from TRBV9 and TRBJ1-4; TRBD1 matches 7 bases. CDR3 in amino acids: CASSALSGGTNEKLFF. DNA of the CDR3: TGTGCCAGCAGCGCCCTATCAGGGGGAACTAATGAAAAACTGTTTTTT.